The clone carrying this T cell receptor beta chain was recorded a few times. Its antigen is undetermined. The data belong to a study of T cells in Graves' hyperthyroidism and ophthalmopathy. The CDR3 runs 14 residues. With 1 base removed from V and 6 bases from J, the gap between germline ends came to 12 bases. The germline CDR1 and CDR2 sequences are SNHLY and FYNNEI. The investigators amplified TCR beta CDR3 regions from RNA transcripts. The HTBI primer set served for first-round RT-PCR of the TCR CDR3. Using its own MiXCR run on the multiplex PCR reads, TCRdb lists one record per CDR3 protein. The table includes over 400,000 distinct CDR3 sequences, roughly 14% detected once. Study observations and caveats: In the blood, most expanded thyroid clonotypes above 0.001 appeared as well.

This TCR was recovered from a man younger than 35 with Graves' ophthalmopathy. The sample was blood. This chain connects TRBV2 to TRBJ1-1, with a tentative D call TRBD1 (5 bases). In DNA form, the CDR3 reads TGTGCCAGCAGTGAAGGCGGGGGGGACTCTGAAGCTTTCTTT. Encoded protein: CASSEGGGDSEAFF.